This is a list of T cell receptor beta chains from one sample in a study of blood T cell repertoires in COVID-19. Sequencing used immunoSEQ multiplex PCR; TCRdb keeps in-frame clones, though not all of them. The table lists under 250,000 clones, roughly nine tenths of them singletons. Sequencing was done on a sample of peripheral blood. The source of these receptors is a man aged 40-49 years with acute or convalescent COVID-19. Each CDR3 is given with its conserved first and last residue. The order of the fields is clone size, J gene, D gene, V gene, CDR3 protein, CDR3 DNA. D genes are given only for firm matches. For some rows the clone size is stated as once, few or many, or as a class when expanded; others skip it.

- TRBJ1-5 - TRBV28 CASSPRAGLGNQPQHF TGTGCCAGCAGTCCGAGGGCGGGATTGGGGAATCAGCCCCAGCATTTT
- TRBJ1-1 - TRBV30 CAWEDGGWTEAFF TGTGCCTGGGAAGACGGGGGGTGGACTGAAGCTTTCTTT
- TRBJ2-1 - TRBV11-3 CASSPPRGSGYNEQFF TGTGCCAGCAGCCCCCCACGGGGTTCGGGCTACAATGAGCAGTTCTTC
- TRBJ2-3 TRBD2 TRBV9 CASSAGTSGNLGADTQYF TGTGCCAGCAGCGCCGGGACTAGCGGAAATCTAGGGGCAGATACGCAGTATTTT
- TRBJ1-5 - TRBV24-1 CATSDHREINQPQHF TGTGCCACCAGTGACCACCGGGAGATTAATCAGCCCCAGCATTTT
- TRBJ1-3 - TRBV28 CASSLGGYSGNTIYF TGTGCCAGCAGTTTGGGGGGGTACTCTGGAAACACCATATATTTT
- TRBJ1-1 - TRBV15 CATSRDRMAEAFF TGTGCCACCAGCAGAGATCGGATGGCGGAGGCTTTCTTT
- TRBJ2-5 TRBD1 TRBV2 CASRGPRGQPQETQYF TGTGCCAGCAGGGGACCCAGGGGACAGCCTCAAGAGACCCAGTACTTC
once TRBJ2-7 TRBD2 TRBV7-2 CASSLARGSGSTDEQYF TGTGCCAGCAGCTTAGCGCGGGGTAGCGGGAGCACGGACGAGCAGTACTTC
- TRBJ2-7 - TRBV25-1 CASSDGSAQYF TGTGCCAGCAGTGACGGGTCGGCGCAGTACTTC
- TRBJ2-3 - TRBV5-4 CASSRTSTDTQYF TGTGCCAGCAGCAGGACTAGCACAGATACGCAGTATTTT
- TRBJ1-2 - TRBV27 CASRPNTEFNYGYTF TGTGCCAGCAGACCCAACACAGAATTCAACTATGGCTACACCTTC
- TRBJ1-2 - TRBV6-5 CASSYSSAGVGYTF TGTGCCAGCAGTTACTCGTCCGCAGGGGTAGGCTACACCTTC
- TRBJ2-7 - TRBV5-1 CASSSGNLYEQYF TGCGCCAGCAGCTCCGGTAATTTATACGAGCAGTACTTC
- TRBJ2-7 TRBD2 TRBV9 CASSTGLAGVEGYEQYF TGTGCCAGCAGCACCGGACTAGCGGGAGTGGAGGGATACGAGCAGTACTTC
- TRBJ1-1 - TRBV3-1/TRBV3-2 CASVPGSLNTEAFF TGTGCCAGCGTACCCGGGTCATTGAACACTGAAGCTTTCTTT